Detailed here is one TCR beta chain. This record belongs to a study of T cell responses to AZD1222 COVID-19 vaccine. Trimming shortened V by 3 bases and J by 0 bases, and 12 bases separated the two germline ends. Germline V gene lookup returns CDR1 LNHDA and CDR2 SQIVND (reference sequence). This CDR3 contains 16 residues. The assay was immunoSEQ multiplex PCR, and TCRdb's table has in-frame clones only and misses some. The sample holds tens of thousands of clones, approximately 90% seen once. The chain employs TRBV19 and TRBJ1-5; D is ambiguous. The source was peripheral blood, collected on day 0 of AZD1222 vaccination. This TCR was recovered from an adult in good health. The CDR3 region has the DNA TGTGCCAGTAGTATGATAGGGCGGAATAGCAATCAGCCCCAGCATTTT. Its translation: CASSMIGRNSNQPQHF.